The 15 T cell receptor beta chains below all came from one sample that was sequenced in a study of shared clonotypes between healthy human individuals. Data came from immunoSEQ multiplex PCR; TCRdb stores just in-frame clones and leaves some out. Of about 700,000 clones in the sample, around 67% were seen once. Source material: memory CD4+ T cells sorted from blood. Subset defined: CD45RA-negative fraction. Receptors originate from a woman between 25 and 40 years old in good health.

This clone was seen a single time. This sequence joins TRBV15 and TRBJ1-2; D not certain. The V gene lost 4 bases and the J gene lost 5 bases, with 11 bases spanning the gap. CDR3 length: 13 residues. CDR1 and CDR2 from the germline V gene are LNHNV and YYDKDF (reference sequence). CDR3 DNA sequence: TGTGCCACCAGCAACGGTCCGGAATATGGCTACACCTTC. Translating gives CATSNGPEYGYTF.

J is TRBJ2-5 and V is TRBV28; possibly TRBD2 for D (6 bases). Looked up from germline, CDR1 is MDHEN and CDR2 is SYDVKM. The CDR3 has 15 amino acids. V was pared by 2 bases and J by 2 bases, with 12 bases between. CDR3 residues: CASSLGSAGQETQYF. CDR3 DNA: TGTGCCAGCAGTTTAGGGTCCGCGGGACAAGAGACCCAGTACTTC.

The CDR3 sequence: CASSPQPLAGGIEQYF. In DNA, the CDR3 is TGTGCCAGCAGCCCCCAGCCCCTAGCGGGAGGGATCGAGCAGTACTTC. J is TRBJ2-7 and V is TRBV5-4, with 12 nucleotides matching TRBD2. The germline V gene has CDR1 SGHNT and CDR2 YYREEE (reference sequence). With 4 bases clipped from V and 6 bases from J, the junction kept 11 bases outside the gene matches. This CDR3 contains 16 residues.

The chain joins TRBV7-2 to TRBJ2-5, with unresolved D. The J call may be wrong; the DNA end is better matched by TRBJ2-7. The CDR3 runs to 13 residues. Germline values: CDR1 SGHTA, CDR2 FQGNSA. CDR3 region: CASSRNLVREQYF. Here the CDR3 DNA reads TGTGCCAGCAGCCGGAATCTAGTACGCGAGCAGTACTTC.

In this sample, this clone turned up once. The chain couples TRBV6-1 to TRBJ2-3; D not resolved. The germline V gene encodes CDR1 MNHNS and CDR2 SASEGT. The CDR3 totals 17 residues. Trimming cost V 4 bases and J 0 bases, with 17 bases left between them. CDR3 protein: CASSGTGLSLSTDTQYF. CDR3 DNA: TGTGCCAGCAGTGGTACGGGTTTGAGTCTTAGCACAGATACGCAGTATTTT.

Only one count was recorded for this clone. The rearrangement links TRBV15 to TRBJ2-5; D not certain. CDR1 and CDR2 (germline): LNHNV, YYDKDF (reference sequence). With 8 bases removed from V and 3 bases from J, the gap between germline ends came to 13 bases. The CDR3 extends over 13 amino acids. Written as DNA, the CDR3 is TGTGCCACCCTAAGTGACTGGGAAGAGACCCAGTACTTC. Protein: CATLSDWEETQYF.

J is TRBJ2-7 and V is TRBV5-4, with 7 bases matching TRBD2. Germline values: CDR1 SGHNT, CDR2 YYREEE (reference sequence). The CDR3 is 17 residues long. The J segment lost 5 bases and the V segment lost 2 bases, leaving 16 bases of the junction unmatched. The CDR3 sequence is CASSFHVAGRRAHEQYF. The CDR3 DNA is TGTGCCAGCAGCTTTCATGTGGCCGGGAGGAGGGCCCACGAGCAGTACTTC.

At least ten counts were recorded for this clone. The V and J genes are TRBV5-1 and TRBJ1-1, with 8 positions matching TRBD1. The germline V gene encodes CDR1 SGHRS and CDR2 YFSETQ. The CDR3 length is 14 residues. V trimming: 4 bases; J trimming: 5 bases; junction bases outside the gene matches: 7. The chain's CDR3 is CASSPQGAGTEAFF. The DNA for the CDR3 is TGCGCCAGCAGCCCGCAGGGGGCTGGGACTGAAGCTTTCTTT.

This chain joins TRBV2 and TRBJ2-7; 7 nucleotides line up with TRBD2. Germline CDR1 SNHLY, CDR2 FYNNEI. The CDR3 is made up of 15 amino acids. The V gene end was trimmed by 5 bases and the J gene end by 6 bases; junction bases not matched to a gene: 13. Here the CDR3 reads CASSPGLDYLSEQYF. CDR3 in DNA: TGTGCCAGCAGTCCAGGACTAGACTATCTGAGCGAGCAGTACTTC. The entire variable domain, with the rest obtained from reference TRBV2 and TRBJ2-7, is as follows: EPEVTQTPSHQVTQMGQEVILRCVPISNHLYFYWYRQILGQKVEFLVSFYNNEISEKSEIFDDQFSVERPDGSNFTLKIRSTKLEDSAMYFCASSPGLDYLSEQYFGPGTRLTVT.

J is TRBJ1-5 and V is TRBV28; D is possibly TRBD1 (6 bases). Germline loops: CDR1 MDHEN, CDR2 SYDVKM. Trimming took 5 bases from V and 4 from J, leaving 15 bases between them. The CDR3 spans 15 residues. The CDR3 bases are TGTGCCAGCAGTGACGTAAACAGGGATAATCAGCCCCAGCATTTT. It is translated as CASSDVNRDNQPQHF.

The chain employs TRBV7-8 and TRBJ2-7; 9 bases are shared with TRBD1. Germline-derived CDR1 and CDR2 are SGHVS and FQNEAQ. There are 16 residues in the CDR3. With V trimmed by 5 bases and J by 4 bases, 12 bases remained unmatched. The CDR3 loop reads CASSNIKGTGWYEQYF. The CDR3 nucleotides are TGTGCCAGCAGCAACATTAAGGGGACAGGGTGGTACGAGCAGTACTTC.

The chain employs TRBV30 and TRBJ2-1; 8 bases are a match to TRBD2. This CDR3 has 16 amino acids. CDR1 and CDR2 from the germline V gene are GTSNPN and SVGIG (reference sequence). V lost 0 bases to trimming and J lost 6 bases; unmatched junction nucleotides: 10. CDR3: CAWSVPGGPGFNEQFF. CDR3 bases: TGTGCCTGGAGTGTACCGGGAGGGCCGGGTTTCAATGAGCAGTTCTTC.

The rearrangement uses TRBV5-1 and TRBJ1-2; the match to TRBD1 covers 10 bases. Germline trimming cut 5 bases from V and 3 bases from J; bases unmatched to any gene: 13. Germline-derived CDR1 and CDR2 are SGHRS and YFSETQ. The CDR3 has 17 amino acids. CDR3 in DNA: TGCGCCAGCAGGCGTTGGGGACAGGGGAGCGGCGACTATGGCTACACCTTC. This gives the protein CASRRWGQGSGDYGYTF.

The CDR3 DNA sequence: TGTGCCAGCAGCTTGATAGAATCTGGAAACACCATATATTTT. Translated, it gives CASSLIESGNTIYF. This chain connects TRBV5-4 to TRBJ1-3; D is undetermined. CDR1 SGHNT and CDR2 YYREEE come from the germline V gene (reference sequence). The CDR3 covers 14 residues. Deletions cut 1 base from V and 1 base from J, with 6 bases between.

The sample holds a few counts of this clone. The chain employs TRBV19 and TRBJ1-4, with TRBD1 matching 9 bases. Germline CDR1 and CDR2: LNHDA and SQIVND (reference sequence). The CDR3 spans 14 residues. J was trimmed by 6 bases and V by 10 bases; bases with no gene match: 9. CDR3 nucleotides: TGTGCCACAGGGACAGGGTATCGGGATGAAAAACTGTTTTTT. Encoded protein: CATGTGYRDEKLFF.